These 5 T cell receptor beta chains were sequenced from one sample in a study of cytotoxic CD8 clonotypes in ibrutinib-treated CLL. Only in-frame clones appear in the TCRdb table, and some are missing; sequencing was by immunoSEQ multiplex PCR. Among 150,000 to 250,000 clones listed, around 72% were seen once. The sample in question was PBMCs, obtained after 24 months of ibrutinib treatment. The source is a human donor with chronic lymphocytic leukemia.

The genes are TRBV10-1 and TRBJ2-7; a weak D match, TRBD1 (6 bases). The CDR3 is 14 residues long. Trimming stripped 4 bases from V and 3 bases from J, with 13 bases between. Germline CDR1 and CDR2: WNHNN and SYGVQD (reference sequence). The CDR3 DNA sequence: TGCGCCAGCAGTGGGATAGGACAGAACTACGAGCAGTACTTC. Translation gives CASSGIGQNYEQYF.

J is TRBJ2-6 and V is TRBV4-1; TRBD1 might be the D (6 bases). Trimming pared 0 bases from V and 0 bases from J, leaving 9 bases between. The CDR3 is 17 residues long. The V gene's germline CDR1 is MGHRA and CDR2 YSYEKL. This CDR3 is CASSQDNRVSGANVLTF. The CDR3 DNA follows: TGCGCCAGCAGCCAAGATAACAGGGTCTCTGGGGCCAACGTCCTGACTTTC.

The chain joins TRBV29-1 to TRBJ2-7; 9 bases agree with TRBD1. CDR3 length: 15 amino acids. CDR1 is SQVTM, CDR2 ANQGSEA, per germline. The V and J ends lost 7 bases and 5 bases, in that order; junction bases with no gene match: 15. The CDR3 spells CSARSPLDRGNEQYF. CDR3 bases: TGCAGCGCCCGATCCCCCCTGGACAGGGGAAACGAGCAGTACTTC.

The chain carries TRBV30 and TRBJ2-5; D gene ambiguous. From germline, CDR1 is GTSNPN and CDR2 SVGIG (reference sequence). The CDR3 runs 12 residues. Trimming pared 0 bases from V and 4 bases from J, leaving 6 bases between. CDR3 nucleotides: TGTGCCTGGAGTGTAATTTCAGAGACCCAGTACTTC. This sequence encodes CAWSVISETQYF.

In the case of this clone: A far larger clone is only one base removed, so a read error is likely. V gene TRBV5-1 combines with J gene TRBJ1-1; TRBD1 is a possible D gene (5 bases). Germline V CDR1 and CDR2: SGHRS, YFSETQ. The ends were cut back, 4 bases at V and 4 bases at J, with 17 bases in the middle. The CDR3 has 15 residues. The CDR3 DNA reads TGCGCCAGCAGCCTGTACCTTGGGGGGATCACTGAAGCTTTCTTT. Protein sequence: CASSLYLGGITEAFF.